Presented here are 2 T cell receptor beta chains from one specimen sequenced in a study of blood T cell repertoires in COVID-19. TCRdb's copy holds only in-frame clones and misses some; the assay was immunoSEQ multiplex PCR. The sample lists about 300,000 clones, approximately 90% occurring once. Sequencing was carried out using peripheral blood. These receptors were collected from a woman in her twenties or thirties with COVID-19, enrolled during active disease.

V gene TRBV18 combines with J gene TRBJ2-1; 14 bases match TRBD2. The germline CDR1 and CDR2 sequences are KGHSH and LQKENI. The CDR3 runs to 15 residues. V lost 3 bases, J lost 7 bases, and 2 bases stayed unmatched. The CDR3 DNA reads TGTGCCAGCTCACCTAGGACTAGCGGGGGGAATGAGCAGTTCTTC. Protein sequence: CASSPRTSGGNEQFF.

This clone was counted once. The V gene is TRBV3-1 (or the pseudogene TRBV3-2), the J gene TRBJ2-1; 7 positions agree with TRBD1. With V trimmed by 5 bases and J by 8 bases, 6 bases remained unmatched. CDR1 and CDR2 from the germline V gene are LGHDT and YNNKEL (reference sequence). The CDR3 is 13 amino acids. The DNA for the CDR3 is TGTGCCAGCAGCAACAGGGGTAACGATGAGCAGTTCTTC. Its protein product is CASSNRGNDEQFF.